The rows below give T cell receptor beta chains drawn from one sample of a study of CD8+ T cells in alopecia areata. Produced via immunoSEQ multiplex PCR; TCRdb's table is partial and in-frame only. This sample has about 200,000 clones, with roughly 50% found just once. The specimen was CD8+ T cells sorted from blood. The receptors were sampled from a human donor in good health. Both conserved end residues are part of each CDR3. The order of the fields is J gene, clone size, V gene, D gene, CDR3 DNA, CDR3 protein. A D gene is named only where the DNA matches it firmly. Some rows mark clone size as missing; the rest say once, few, many or name a class of expanded clone.

TRBJ1-2,NA,TRBV19,NA,TGTGCCAGTAACGAGGGCGACAACTATGGCTACACCTTC,CASNEGDNYGYTF
TRBJ1-2,few,TRBV5-6,TRBD1,TGTGCCAGCAGACACGCAGACAGGGATTTTGATGGCTACACCTTC,CASRHADRDFDGYTF
TRBJ1-2,few,TRBV7-2,NA,TGTGCCAGCAGCTTAGGATACGTTGGGGGCCCCAGCTATGGCTACACCTTC,CASSLGYVGGPSYGYTF
TRBJ2-5,NA,TRBV5-4,NA,TGTGCCAGCTTCGCCAAAGGCCAGTACTTC,CASFAKGQYF
TRBJ2-7,NA,TRBV19,NA,TGTGCCAGGAACAGACCCTACGAGCAGTACTTC,CARNRPYEQYF
TRBJ1-1,NA,TRBV2,NA,TGTGCCAGCAGTGCTCGGGTTTTGGACACTGAAGCTTTCTTT,CASSARVLDTEAFF
TRBJ1-1,few,TRBV9,NA,TGTGCCAGCAGCTCCAGGGCGAACACTGAAGCTTTCTTT,CASSSRANTEAFF
TRBJ2-7,NA,TRBV6-5,TRBD1,TGTGCCAGCAGTTACTCCGGACAGGCCTCCTACGAGCAGTACTTC,CASSYSGQASYEQYF
TRBJ2-5,NA,TRBV13,NA,TGTGCCAGCAGCTCAGGGGAGGAGACCCAGTACTTC,CASSSGEETQYF
TRBJ1-4,NA,TRBV7-9,NA,TGTGCCAGCAGCTCGCCGGAGGGAAGTGAAAAACTGTTTTTT,CASSSPEGSEKLFF
TRBJ2-7,NA,TRBV9,NA,TGTGCCAGCAGCCTCGGATCCGGCTCCTACGAGCAGTACTTC,CASSLGSGSYEQYF
TRBJ1-2,NA,TRBV4-1,NA,TGCGCCAGCAGCCAAGATCGTGATTTCTATGGCTACACCTTC,CASSQDRDFYGYTF
TRBJ1-1,NA,TRBV5-1,TRBD1,TGCGCCAGCAGCTCCCGACAGGGGAGCCCGAACACTGAAGCTTTCTTT,CASSSRQGSPNTEAFF
TRBJ2-1,NA,TRBV7-8,NA,TGTGCCAGCAGCTTATGGCGGGGATATCGATACTACAATGAGCAGTTCTTC,CASSLWRGYRYYNEQFF
TRBJ2-5,NA,TRBV2,NA,TGTGCCAGCAGTGAATCCCACCGGGAGACCCAGTACTTC,CASSESHRETQYF